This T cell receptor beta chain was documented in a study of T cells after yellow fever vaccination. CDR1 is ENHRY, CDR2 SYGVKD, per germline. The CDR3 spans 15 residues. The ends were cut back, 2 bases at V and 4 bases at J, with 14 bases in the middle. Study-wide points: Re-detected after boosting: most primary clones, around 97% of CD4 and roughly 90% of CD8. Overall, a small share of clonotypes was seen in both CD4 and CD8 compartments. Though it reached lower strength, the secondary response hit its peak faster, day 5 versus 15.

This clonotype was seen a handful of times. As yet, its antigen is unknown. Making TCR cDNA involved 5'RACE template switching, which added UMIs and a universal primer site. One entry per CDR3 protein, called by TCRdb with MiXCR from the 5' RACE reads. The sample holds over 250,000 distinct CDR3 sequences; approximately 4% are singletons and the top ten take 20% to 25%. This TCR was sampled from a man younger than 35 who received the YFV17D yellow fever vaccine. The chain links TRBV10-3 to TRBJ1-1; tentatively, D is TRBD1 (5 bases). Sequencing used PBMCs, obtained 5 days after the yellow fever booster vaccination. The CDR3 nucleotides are TGTGCCATCAGTGAGCGAGACAGACGGATCACTGAAGCTTTCTTT. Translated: CAISERDRRITEAFF.